Each of the 30 T cell receptor beta chains below was sequenced from the same sample in a study of blood T cell repertoires in COVID-19. Libraries were prepared by immunoSEQ multiplex PCR; TCRdb keeps only in-frame clonotypes and omits some of them. The top ten hold around 2.2% of the sample, which has roughly 250,000 clones, around nine tenths seen once. Sequences were obtained from peripheral blood. The receptors shown here come from a woman aged 40 to 50 who had recovered from COVID-19.

This chain joins TRBV28 and TRBJ2-5; 8 bases fit TRBD2. V lost 6 bases, J lost 2 bases, and 14 bases stayed unmatched. Germline V lookup: CDR1 MDHEN, CDR2 SYDVKM. This CDR3 has 17 residues. CDR3 amino acids: CASSPLETSEKQETQYF. CDR3 bases: TGTGCCAGCAGCCCCCTAGAGACTAGCGAGAAACAAGAGACCCAGTACTTC.

This chain links TRBV19 with TRBJ2-1, with TRBD2 as a possible D gene (5 bases). With 3 bases removed from V and 9 bases from J, the gap between germline ends came to 18 bases. CDR3 size: 15 residues. Germline lookup yields CDR1 LNHDA and CDR2 SQIVND (reference sequence). This CDR3 reads CASSIPGLAMPEQFF. DNA for the CDR3: TGTGCCAGTAGTATCCCGGGTCTAGCAATGCCTGAGCAGTTCTTC.

Only a few counts were recorded for this clone. V and J are TRBV9 and TRBJ1-5; 7 bases map to TRBD1. This CDR3 is built from 16 residues. CDR1 and CDR2 from the germline V gene are SGDLS and YYNGEE. Unmatched junction bases numbered 6, after V lost 3 bases and J lost 0 bases. The CDR3 DNA reads as TGTGCCAGCAGCGCAGGGGGGACTTATAGCAATCAGCCCCAGCATTTT. Its translation: CASSAGGTYSNQPQHF.

The chain has TRBV6-5 and TRBJ1-4; D may be TRBD1 (6 bases). Trimming stripped 7 bases from V and 11 bases from J, with 17 bases between. The CDR3 is 13 amino acids. Germline V CDR1 and CDR2: MNHEY, SVGAGI. CDR3 DNA sequence: TGTGCCAGCAAGGGCAGGGGTAGTGAGAAACTGTTTTTT. Its translation is CASKGRGSEKLFF.

CDR3 sequence (DNA): TGCGCCAGCAGCTTGGACCCCCCAACAGGCGCAGATACGCAGTATTTT. As protein: CASSLDPPTGADTQYF. The V gene is TRBV5-1, the J gene TRBJ2-3; weak D call: TRBD1 (5 bases). This CDR3 contains 16 residues. Germline assignment: CDR1 SGHRS and CDR2 YFSETQ. The V end lost 0 bases, the J end lost 4 bases, and 15 bases lay between the germline ends.

This rearrangement joins TRBV7-2 to TRBJ2-1, with TRBD1 matching over 9 bases. J lost 13 bases, V lost 5 bases, and 6 bases had no gene match. CDR3 length: 12 amino acids. Germline values: CDR1 SGHTA, CDR2 FQGNSA. This chain's CDR3 is CASSVRQGGQFF. CDR3 DNA: TGTGCCAGCAGCGTACGACAGGGGGGACAGTTCTTC.

The J gene is TRBJ2-1, the V gene TRBV5-4; no firm D call. Germline CDR1 is SGHNT and CDR2 is YYREEE (reference sequence). The CDR3 is 12 amino acids. V gave up 1 base and J gave up 4 bases, with 3 bases separating them. The CDR3 DNA sequence: TGTGCCAGCAGCTTGTCATACAATGAGCAGTTCTTC. This codes for CASSLSYNEQFF.

V is TRBV6-2 or TRBV6-3 and J is TRBJ2-1, with 15 bases that match TRBD2. Trimming removed 2 bases from V and 2 bases from J; junction bases left unmatched: 10. CDR1 and CDR2 (germline): MNHEY, SVGEGT. The CDR3 is 20 residues long. This CDR3 reads CASSYPWGTSGGTAYNEQFF. DNA of the CDR3: TGTGCCAGCAGTTACCCCTGGGGGACTAGCGGGGGGACGGCCTACAATGAGCAGTTCTTC.

This sequence joins TRBV19 and TRBJ2-7, with 10 bases aligning to TRBD1. Germline-derived CDR1 and CDR2 are LNHDA and SQIVND (reference sequence). V lost 4 bases to trimming and J lost 2 bases; unmatched junction nucleotides: 2. This CDR3 has 14 amino acids. The CDR3 region is CASSTGTGAYEQYF. The CDR3 DNA follows: TGTGCCAGTAGTACCGGGACAGGGGCCTACGAGCAGTACTTC.

The chain has TRBV9 and TRBJ1-2; 8 nucleotides align to TRBD1. V shed 0 bases and J 4 bases; nucleotides not matched to a gene: 5. CDR3 length equals 15 residues. Germline values: CDR1 SGDLS, CDR2 YYNGEE. The CDR3 nucleotides are TGTGCCAGCAGCGTAGACCCAGGGGGCGTCTATGGCTACACCTTC. It is translated as CASSVDPGGVYGYTF.

The CDR3 DNA reads TGTGCCAGTACCAGGACAGGGGCCAAAAACATTCAGTACTTC. Translating it yields CASTRTGAKNIQYF. The V gene is TRBV19, the J gene TRBJ2-4; 8 bases agree with TRBD1. This CDR3 contains 14 residues. V lost 7 bases and J lost 1; bases outside the gene matches: 3. Per germline, CDR1 LNHDA and CDR2 SQIVND (reference sequence).

This rearrangement joins TRBV7-2 to TRBJ2-2, with 8 bases that match TRBD1. CDR1 and CDR2 (germline): SGHTA, FQGNSA. The V and J ends lost 5 bases and 0 bases, in that order; junction bases with no gene match: 8. The CDR3 consists of 17 residues. In DNA, the CDR3 is TGTGCCAGCAGCCGCAGGGGGCCGCCCTCGAACACCGGGGAGCTGTTTTTT. Translating it yields CASSRRGPPSNTGELFF.

The chain recombines TRBV7-2 with TRBJ1-4; possible D gene TRBD1, 5 bases. Trimming pared 6 bases from V and 7 bases from J, leaving 15 bases between. Germline V gene sequence: CDR1 SGHTA, CDR2 FQGNSA. The CDR3 runs 14 residues. In DNA form, the CDR3 reads TGTGCCAGCAGTCTCTTTGGGGGAGGTGAAAAACTGTTTTTT. Translated: CASSLFGGGEKLFF.

The chain uses TRBV19 and TRBJ2-7; D is possibly TRBD1 (6 bases). V was shortened by 1 base and J by 0 bases, with 10 bases between the two germline ends. CDR3 length: 15 residues. The germline CDR1 and CDR2 sequences are LNHDA and SQIVND (reference sequence). The CDR3: CASSIVKGGSYEQYF. The CDR3 nucleotides read TGTGCCAGTAGTATAGTTAAAGGGGGCTCCTACGAGCAGTACTTC. Together with reference TRBV19 and TRBJ2-7, the CDR3 gives the full variable domain: DGGITQSPKYLFRKEGQNVTLSCEQNLNHDAMYWYRQDPGQGLRLIYYSQIVNDFQKGDIAEGYSVSREKKESFPLTVTSAQKNPTAFYLCASSIVKGGSYEQYFGPGTRLTVT.

The chain employs TRBV30 and TRBJ1-5; weak D call: TRBD1 (5 bases). Deletions cut 2 bases from V and 6 bases from J, with 11 bases between. Germline-derived CDR1 and CDR2 are GTSNPN and SVGIG (reference sequence). The CDR3 extends over 13 amino acids. CDR3 residues: CAWSPGVGQPQHF. The DNA of the CDR3 is TGTGCCTGGAGTCCGGGGGTCGGTCAGCCCCAGCATTTT.

This clone has only a few counts. This rearrangement joins TRBV4-1 to TRBJ1-2; D is undetermined. The V gene's germline CDR1 is MGHRA and CDR2 YSYEKL. The CDR3 contains 14 residues. V lost 2 bases, J lost 1 base, and 8 bases lay in between. The chain's CDR3 is CASSQTALNYGYTF. CDR3 coding DNA: TGCGCCAGCAGCCAAACAGCCCTTAACTATGGCTACACCTTC.

The chain joins TRBV19 to TRBJ2-6, with D possibly matching TRBD1 (5 bases). Germline V lookup: CDR1 LNHDA, CDR2 SQIVND (reference sequence). V shed 6 bases and J shed 1 base, with 7 bases lying between them. The CDR3 totals 14 residues. Here the CDR3 DNA reads TGTGCCAGTAGCGCAGGGTCTGGGGCCAACGTCCTGACTTTC. This encodes CASSAGSGANVLTF. Filled out from reference TRBV19 and TRBJ2-6, the complete variable domain reads DGGITQSPKYLFRKEGQNVTLSCEQNLNHDAMYWYRQDPGQGLRLIYYSQIVNDFQKGDIAEGYSVSREKKESFPLTVTSAQKNPTAFYLCASSAGSGANVLTFGAGSRLTVL.

This rearrangement joins TRBV5-4 to TRBJ2-6; no clear D. The germline gives CDR1 SGHNT, CDR2 YYREEE (reference sequence). The CDR3 spans 19 residues. Trimming cost V 4 bases and J 1 base, with 21 bases left between them. The CDR3 DNA reads TGTGCCAGCAGCAACCGGAACAGCTTATACGGTTCTGGGGCCAACGTCCTGACTTTC. Translated, it gives CASSNRNSLYGSGANVLTF.

The J gene is TRBJ2-1, the V gene TRBV7-8, with D maybe TRBD1 (5 bases). The CDR3 totals 14 residues. The germline gives CDR1 SGHVS, CDR2 FQNEAQ. V was clipped by 1 base and J by 10 bases, with 14 bases between them. This chain's CDR3 is CASSLDRGWGEQFF. The CDR3 DNA is TGTGCCAGCAGCTTAGATAGGGGATGGGGCGAGCAGTTCTTC. The entire variable domain, with the rest obtained from reference TRBV7-8 and TRBJ2-1, is as follows: GAGVSQSPRYKVAKRGQDVALRCDPISGHVSLFWYQQALGQGPEFLTYFQNEAQLDKSGLPSDRFFAERPEGSVSTLKIQRTQQEDSAVYLCASSLDRGWGEQFFGPGTRLTVL.

The chain recombines TRBV24-1 with TRBJ1-1; 8 bases line up with TRBD1. Trimming removed 7 bases from V and 2 bases from J; junction bases left unmatched: 11. CDR1 and CDR2 (germline): KGHDR, SFDVKD. The CDR3 contains 16 residues. CDR3 coding DNA: TGTGCCACCAGCCACCCAACGGACAGGGATAACACTGAAGCTTTCTTT. Its protein product is CATSHPTDRDNTEAFF.

The rearrangement joins TRBV6-6 to TRBJ2-7; the match to TRBD1 covers 9 bases. Looked up from germline, CDR1 is MNHNY and CDR2 is SVGAGI (reference sequence). V shed 5 bases and J 2 bases; nucleotides not matched to a gene: 13. The CDR3 runs to 17 residues. The CDR3 sequence: CASSPLTGGVLTYEQYF. CDR3 sequence (DNA): TGTGCCAGCAGTCCATTGACAGGGGGAGTCCTCACCTACGAGCAGTACTTC.

V and J are TRBV3-1 (or the pseudogene TRBV3-2) and TRBJ1-5, with 7 bases lining up with TRBD1. Germline V gives CDR1 LGHDT, CDR2 YNNKEL (reference sequence). The CDR3 length is 14 residues. J was trimmed by 4 bases and V by 2 bases; bases with no gene match: 2. The CDR3 loop is CASSQSTGNQPQHF. DNA for the CDR3: TGTGCCAGCAGCCAATCGACAGGGAATCAGCCCCAGCATTTT.

The rearrangement uses TRBV6-6 and TRBJ1-6; 9 nucleotides match TRBD1. Losses at the gene ends were 2 bases for V and 11 bases for J; bases not matched to a gene: 7. CDR3 length: 15 amino acids. Per the germline V gene, CDR1 is MNHNY and CDR2 is SVGAGI (reference sequence). CDR3 coding DNA: TGTGCCAGCAGTTACCCGGGACAGGGAGATCCACCCCTCCACTTT. Protein: CASSYPGQGDPPLHF.

The V gene is TRBV18, the J gene TRBJ1-5; TRBD1 matches 12 bases. V dropped 1 base and J dropped 6; count of bases not matched to a gene: 4. The CDR3 has 16 residues. The germline V gene has CDR1 KGHSH and CDR2 LQKENI. For the CDR3, the DNA is TGTGCCAGCTCACCACAGGGACAGGGGGCGGGTCAGCCCCAGCATTTT. This translates into CASSPQGQGAGQPQHF.

The chain recombines TRBV6-6 with TRBJ1-4; the match to TRBD1 covers 10 bases. The CDR3 sequence is 16 residues long. The germline V gene has CDR1 MNHNY and CDR2 SVGAGI (reference sequence). V shed 2 bases, J shed 7 bases, and the junction held 7 bases outside the gene matches. The CDR3 loop is CASSYGDRGLREKLFF. CDR3 sequence (DNA): TGTGCCAGCAGTTACGGTGACAGGGGGCTCCGTGAAAAACTGTTTTTT.

This clone appeared a single time. The rearrangement links TRBV7-3 to TRBJ2-1; TRBD2 aligns across 12 bases. The CDR3 covers 16 residues. Germline V gene lookup returns CDR1 SGHTA and CDR2 FQGTGA. V lost 5 bases, J lost 6 bases, and 8 bases stayed unmatched. CDR3 residues: CASSQGSGLAGNEQFF. Here the CDR3 DNA reads TGTGCCAGCAGCCAAGGATCGGGACTAGCGGGCAATGAGCAGTTCTTC. The whole variable domain, remainder taken from reference TRBV7-3 and TRBJ2-1, is GAGVSQTPSNKVTEKGKYVELRCDPISGHTALYWYRQSLGQGPEFLIYFQGTGAADDSGLPNDRFFAVRPEGSVSTLKIQRTERGDSAVYLCASSQGSGLAGNEQFFGPGTRLTVL.

The CDR3 DNA follows: TGTGCCACCGGAGGGAATGAGCAGTTCTTC. This sequence encodes CATGGNEQFF. This chain connects TRBV24-1 to TRBJ2-1; possibly TRBD2 for D (6 bases). V lost 9 bases and J 7 bases, leaving 6 bases between the germline ends. There are 10 residues in the CDR3. Germline CDR1 reads KGHDR; CDR2 reads SFDVKD.

V is TRBV29-1 and J is TRBJ2-7; tentative D call: TRBD1 (6 bases). The CDR3 length is 13 residues. The germline V and J ends were trimmed by 0 bases and 4 bases, with 10 bases remaining between them. CDR1 and CDR2 from the germline V gene are SQVTM and ANQGSEA. CDR3 nucleotide sequence: TGCAGCGTTGAAGAGCAACAGGGTTACGAGCAGTACTTC. This encodes CSVEEQQGYEQYF.

This clone has only a few counts. The genes are TRBV7-2 and TRBJ1-3, with D possibly being TRBD1 (6 bases). Trimming shortened V by 1 base and J by 2 bases, and 9 bases separated the two germline ends. The CDR3 covers 15 residues. Germline V gene sequence: CDR1 SGHTA, CDR2 FQGNSA. The CDR3 spells CASSLDPGAGNTIYF. CDR3 bases: TGTGCCAGCAGCTTAGATCCAGGGGCTGGAAACACCATATATTTT.

This chain links TRBV5-6 with TRBJ1-5; D may be TRBD1 (6 bases). Germline V CDR1 and CDR2: SGHDT, YYEEEE. CDR3 length equals 14 residues. V was clipped by 2 bases and J by 7 bases, with 13 bases between them. The CDR3 is CASSFGGRGQPQHF. CDR3 DNA: TGTGCCAGCAGCTTCGGTGGCAGGGGCCAGCCCCAGCATTTT.